Reported below is one TCR beta chain. The target antigen is unknown. The study ran its PCR with 60 Vbeta and 13 Jbeta primers. Clones were sequenced by immunoSEQ multiplex PCR, and TCRdb holds only the in-frame ones, with some missing. The data contain around 130,000 clones, 70% to 80% of them singletons. The data were taken from a study of cytomegalovirus exposure and HLA in healthy donors. Study information: Out of a few hundred genotyped donors, roughly 78% belonged to the Caucasian-associated ancestry cluster.

Study-level findings and limits: As immune exposure information, only CMV serostatus was available.

Regarding donors, all were healthy bone marrow donors. This receptor was obtained from an older woman in good health and CMV-seronegative. The material sequenced was PBMCs.

DNA of the CDR3: TGTGCCAGCACTGAGGGGCTGGGGGGGAGGAACACCGGGGAGCTGTTTTTT. This sequence encodes CASTEGLGGRNTGELFF. The rearrangement links TRBV5-4 to TRBJ2-2, with 7 bases aligning to TRBD2. CDR1 is SGHNT, CDR2 YYREEE, per germline (reference sequence). There are 17 residues in the CDR3. V shed 6 bases and J 1 base; nucleotides not matched to a gene: 12.